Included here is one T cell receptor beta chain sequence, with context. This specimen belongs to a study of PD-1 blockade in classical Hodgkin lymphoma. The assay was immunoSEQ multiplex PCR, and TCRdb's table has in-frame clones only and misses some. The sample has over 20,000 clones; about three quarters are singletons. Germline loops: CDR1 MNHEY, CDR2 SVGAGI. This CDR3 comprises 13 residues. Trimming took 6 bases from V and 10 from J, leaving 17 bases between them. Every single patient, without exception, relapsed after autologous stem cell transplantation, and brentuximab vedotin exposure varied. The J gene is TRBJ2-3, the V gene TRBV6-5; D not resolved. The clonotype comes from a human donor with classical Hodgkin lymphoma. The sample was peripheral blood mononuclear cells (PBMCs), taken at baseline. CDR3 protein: CASSRTGGRAQYF. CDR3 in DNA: TGTGCCAGCAGCCGAACCGGTGGTCGAGCGCAGTATTTT.